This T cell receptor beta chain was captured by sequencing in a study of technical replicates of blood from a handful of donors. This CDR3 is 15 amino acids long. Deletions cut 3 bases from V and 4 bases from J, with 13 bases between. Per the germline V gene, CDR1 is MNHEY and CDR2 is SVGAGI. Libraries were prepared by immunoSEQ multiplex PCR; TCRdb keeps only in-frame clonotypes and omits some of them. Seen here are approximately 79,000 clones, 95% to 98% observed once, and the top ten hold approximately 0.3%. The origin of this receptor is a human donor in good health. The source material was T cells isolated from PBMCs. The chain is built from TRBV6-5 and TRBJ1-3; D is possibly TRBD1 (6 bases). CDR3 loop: CASSYDRSAGNTIYF. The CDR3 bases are TGTGCCAGCAGTTATGACAGGTCTGCCGGAAACACCATATATTTT.